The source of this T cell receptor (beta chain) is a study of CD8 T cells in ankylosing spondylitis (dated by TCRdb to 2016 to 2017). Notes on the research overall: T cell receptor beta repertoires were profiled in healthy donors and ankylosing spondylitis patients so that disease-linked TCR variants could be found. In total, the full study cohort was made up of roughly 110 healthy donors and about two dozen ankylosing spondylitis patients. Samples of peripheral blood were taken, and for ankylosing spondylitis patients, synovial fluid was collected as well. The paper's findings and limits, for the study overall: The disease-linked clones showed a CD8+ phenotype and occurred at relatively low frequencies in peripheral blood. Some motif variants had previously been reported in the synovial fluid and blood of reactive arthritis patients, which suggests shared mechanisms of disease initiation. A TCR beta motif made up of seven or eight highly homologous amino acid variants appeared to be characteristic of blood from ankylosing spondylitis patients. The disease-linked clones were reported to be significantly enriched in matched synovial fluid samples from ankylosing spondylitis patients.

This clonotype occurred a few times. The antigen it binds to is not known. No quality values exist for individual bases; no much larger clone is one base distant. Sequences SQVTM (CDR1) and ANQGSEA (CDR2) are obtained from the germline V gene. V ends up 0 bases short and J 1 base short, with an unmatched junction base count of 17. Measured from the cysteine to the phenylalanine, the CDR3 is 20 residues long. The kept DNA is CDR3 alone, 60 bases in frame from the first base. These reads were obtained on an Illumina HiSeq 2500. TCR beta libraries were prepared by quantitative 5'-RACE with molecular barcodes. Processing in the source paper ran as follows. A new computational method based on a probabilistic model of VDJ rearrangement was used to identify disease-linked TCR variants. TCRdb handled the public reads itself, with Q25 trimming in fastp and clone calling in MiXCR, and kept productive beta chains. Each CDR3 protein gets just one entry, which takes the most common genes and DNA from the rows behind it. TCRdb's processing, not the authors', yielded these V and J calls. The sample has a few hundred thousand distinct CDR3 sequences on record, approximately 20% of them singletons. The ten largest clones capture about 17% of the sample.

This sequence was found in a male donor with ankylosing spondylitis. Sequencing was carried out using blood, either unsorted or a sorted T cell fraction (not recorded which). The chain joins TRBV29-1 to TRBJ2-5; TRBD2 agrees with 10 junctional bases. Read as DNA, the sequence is TGCAGCGTTGAAGATATAAGGCGGACTAGCGGAGCCCCCCCCCAAGAGACCCAGTACTTC. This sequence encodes CSVEDIRRTSGAPPQETQYF.